The 13 T cell receptor beta chains reported below all come from one sample, sequenced in a study of blood T cells in healthy people across ages. Combining a sample-barcoded 5' primer with a J-beta primer mix, a second PCR ran for roughly 7 to 12 cycles. One entry per CDR3 protein, called by TCRdb with MiXCR from the 5' RACE reads. Found here are over 600,000 distinct CDR3 sequences, 56% of them singletons; the top ten hold roughly 24%. The sequencing input was blood. These receptors were obtained from a middle-aged man in good health.

This chain connects TRBV5-1 to TRBJ2-7; D unclear. Germline values: CDR1 SGHRS, CDR2 YFSETQ. Trimming removed 4 bases from V and 1 base from J, with 6 bases in between. The CDR3 contains 12 residues. The DNA of the CDR3 is TGCGCCAGCAGCCCCAAATCCTACGAGCAGTACTTC. Amino acids: CASSPKSYEQYF.

This chain uses TRBV20-1 with TRBJ2-1, with TRBD2 matching over 10 bases. In germline, CDR1 is DFQATT, CDR2 SNEGSKA (reference sequence). The CDR3 covers 16 residues. V shed 1 base and J 3 bases; nucleotides not matched to a gene: 6. The CDR3 DNA reads as TGCAGTGCTAGAGGGGGATCTAGCGGGAGCTACAATGAGCAGTTCTTC. It specifies CSARGGSSGSYNEQFF.

This chain joins TRBV27 and TRBJ2-1, with TRBD2 matching 7 bases. The germline gives CDR1 MNHEY, CDR2 SMNVEV (reference sequence). This CDR3 spans 15 amino acids. V lost 8 bases and J lost 7; bases outside the gene matches: 14. For the CDR3, the DNA is TGTGCCAGCCGAACTGCGGGAGCAGTATGGAATGAGCAGTTCTTC. Amino acids: CASRTAGAVWNEQFF.

This chain's CDR3 is CATSRDPGTGGVGMSDTQYF. CDR3 bases: TGTGCCACCAGCAGAGATCCCGGGACAGGGGGCGTAGGCATGTCGGATACGCAGTATTTT. The chain has TRBV15 and TRBJ2-3, with TRBD1 identical over 12 bases. CDR3 length equals 20 residues. Per the germline V gene, CDR1 is LNHNV and CDR2 is YYDKDF (reference sequence). V shed 0 bases and J 6 bases; nucleotides not matched to a gene: 16.

In its sample, this clonotype was seen a few times. CDR3 amino acids: CASSFTGTGQETQYF. CDR3 DNA: TGTGCCAGCAGCTTTACCGGGACAGGCCAAGAGACCCAGTACTTC. This chain links TRBV7-6 with TRBJ2-5; 8 bases fit TRBD1. CDR1 and CDR2 from the germline V gene are SGHVS and FNYEAQ. The trim removed 3 bases at V and 1 base at J, leaving 4 bases unmatched. The CDR3 is 15 amino acids.

Note on this clonotype: An end of the junction differs from the germline gene, which may be a read error. The V call is TRBV28, the J call TRBJ2-7; 9 nucleotides align to TRBD2. Germline V gene data show CDR1 as MDHEN and CDR2 as SYDVKM. The CDR3 sequence is 15 residues long. The DNA for the CDR3 is TGTGCCAGCAGTTTATCAGGACTAGCGTCCTACGAGCAGTACTTT. It is translated as CASSLSGLASYEQYF.

V usage is TRBV29-1 and J usage is TRBJ2-1; 7 positions match TRBD1. CDR3 length: 13 amino acids. Unmatched junction bases numbered 4, after V lost 7 bases and J lost 1 base. CDR1 is SQVTM, CDR2 ANQGSEA, per germline. The CDR3 DNA is TGCAGCGCCGGGGACAGTTCCTACAATGAGCAGTTCTTC. Encoded protein: CSAGDSSYNEQFF.

V is TRBV2 and J is TRBJ2-1; TRBD2 matches 8 bases. CDR1 SNHLY and CDR2 FYNNEI come from the germline V gene. Trimming took 4 bases from V and 7 from J; bases not matched to a gene: 12. This CDR3 is 16 amino acids long. The CDR3 DNA reads TGTGCCAGCAGTGGTGTGAGCTCTAGCGGGCAAAATGAGCAGTTCTTC. This translates into CASSGVSSSGQNEQFF.

Ten or more counts support this clonotype. Germline and junction disagree at one end, which may indicate a read error. V usage is TRBV7-3 and J usage is TRBJ2-3; no clear D. The CDR3 covers 13 residues. The germline V gene encodes CDR1 SGHTA and CDR2 FQGTGA. CDR3 coding DNA: TGCGCCAGCAGCCCAACTGGCCCAGATACGCAGTATTTT. Protein product: CASSPTGPDTQYF.

The V call is TRBV27, the J call TRBJ2-3; TRBD2 might be the D (6 bases). The CDR3 covers 17 residues. Trimming pared 0 bases from V and 2 bases from J, leaving 15 bases between. The V gene's germline CDR1 is MNHEY and CDR2 SMNVEV (reference sequence). The CDR3 DNA sequence: TGTGCCAGCAGTTTATCACCGGGGCGGGATATCACAGATACGCAGTATTTT. It encodes CASSLSPGRDITDTQYF.

The chain recombines TRBV27 with TRBJ2-1, with no clear D. There are 15 residues in the CDR3. Germline CDR1 is MNHEY and CDR2 is SMNVEV (reference sequence). Between the trimmed V and J ends, which lost 3 bases and 3 bases, there was a span of 12 bases. The CDR3 region has the DNA TGTGCCAGCAGTTTTGTGGGTATAGGCTACAATGAGCAGTTCTTC. The encoded protein is CASSFVGIGYNEQFF.

This clonotype was seen more than once but under ten times. This chain joins TRBV4-3 and TRBJ2-5; D gene uncertain. Germline V gene sequence: CDR1 LGHNA, CDR2 YSLEER. The CDR3 extends over 14 amino acids. With 0 bases removed from V and 3 bases from J, the gap between germline ends came to 8 bases. This CDR3 reads CASSQDRAEETQYF. The CDR3 DNA is TGCGCCAGCAGCCAAGACCGGGCGGAAGAGACCCAGTACTTC.

The chain joins TRBV6-6 to TRBJ2-5; D is possibly TRBD2 (5 bases). Germline values: CDR1 MNHNY, CDR2 SVGAGI (reference sequence). Trimming cost V 7 bases and J 3 bases, with 9 bases left between them. The CDR3 is 12 amino acids. DNA of the CDR3: TGTGCCAGCAATCCGGGGAAAGAGACCCAGTACTTC. This gives the protein CASNPGKETQYF.